These 9 T cell receptor beta chains came from one sample sequenced in a study of T cell repertoires in cytomegalovirus infection. These TCRs' antigens remain unknown. TCRdb reanalysed the reads using MiXCR and keeps one entry per CDR3 protein. The sample gives approximately 990,000 distinct CDR3 sequences, roughly 31% of which show up once; 10% to 15% is in the top ten. Material: cultured CD8+ T cells from PBMCs, obtained from culture after CMV antigen stimulation. The receptors come from a human donor in good health (CMV status not recorded). Some clones in this sample may be carry-over from other donors' samples.

J is TRBJ2-7 and V is TRBV7-6, with TRBD2 as a possible D gene (5 bases). The V gene's germline CDR1 is SGHVS and CDR2 FNYEAQ. The germline V and J ends were trimmed by 5 bases and 0 bases, with 17 bases remaining between them. The CDR3 is made up of 16 amino acids. The CDR3 DNA sequence: TGTGCCAGCAGCGGTCCAAGGGAGACATCCTCCTACGAGCAGTACTTC. As protein: CASSGPRETSSYEQYF.

V and J are TRBV7-9 and TRBJ2-7; 7 bases are a match to TRBD2. V shed 8 bases, J shed 5 bases, and the junction held 6 bases outside the gene matches. The V gene's germline CDR1 is SEHNR and CDR2 FQNEAQ (reference sequence). This CDR3 contains 12 residues. CDR3 nucleotides: TGTGCCAGCGGAGCGGGGTGGGACGAGCAGTACTTC. It specifies CASGAGWDEQYF.

This clonotype has more than one count but fewer than ten. V and J are TRBV24-1 and TRBJ2-5; 11 bases match TRBD2. The germline gives CDR1 KGHDR, CDR2 SFDVKD. CDR3 length: 17 amino acids. Unmatched junction bases numbered 11, after V lost 3 bases and J lost 6 bases. The CDR3 protein is CATSDITSGGADQTQYF. CDR3 nucleotide sequence: TGTGCCACCAGTGATATTACTAGCGGGGGTGCTGACCAGACCCAGTACTTC.

V gene TRBV6-2 or TRBV6-3 combines with J gene TRBJ2-7; D call uncertain. V lost 0 bases and J 9 bases, leaving 9 bases between the germline ends. Germline CDR1 reads MNHEY; CDR2 reads SVGEGT. The CDR3 spans 12 residues. CDR3 coding DNA: TGTGCCAGCAGTTACTCGGCAGTCTGGCAGTACGTC. Its protein product is CASSYSAVWQYV.

A word on this clonotype: No conserved phenylalanine or tryptophan ends this CDR3, so it is likely a read error. The J gene is TRBJ2-1, the V gene TRBV7-2; D unresolved. Trimming left V 1 base short and J 5 bases short, with 12 bases between. CDR1 SGHTA and CDR2 FQGNSA come from the germline V gene. The CDR3 loop spans 15 amino acids. CDR3 sequence (DNA): TGTGCCAGCAGCTTAGTGGGAATACGGGACAATGAGCAGTTCTAC. It yields the protein CASSLVGIRDNEQFY.

This clonotype was counted a few times. This sequence joins TRBV27 and TRBJ1-1; D is undetermined. Trimming removed 5 bases at V and 4 bases at J, with 14 bases between. Looked up from germline, CDR1 is MNHEY and CDR2 is SMNVEV (reference sequence). This CDR3 is built from 14 residues. In DNA form, the CDR3 reads TGTGCCAGCAGTACCACCTGGCTCTTCACTGAAGCTTTCTTT. As protein: CASSTTWLFTEAFF.

A few counts support this clonotype. The chain uses TRBV6-2 or TRBV6-3 and TRBJ1-5; D perhaps matches TRBD1 (5 bases). CDR3 size: 16 residues. The germline V gene encodes CDR1 MNHEY and CDR2 SVGEGT. V dropped 3 bases and J dropped 2 bases, with 14 bases sitting between them. The chain's CDR3 is CASSYWDSMGNQPQHF. As DNA, the CDR3 is TGTGCCAGCAGTTATTGGGACTCCATGGGCAATCAGCCCCAGCATTTT.

This clonotype has at least ten counts. The rearrangement joins TRBV7-2 to TRBJ2-1, with 7 positions matching TRBD2. V lost 5 bases to trimming and J lost 8 bases; unmatched junction nucleotides: 6. The germline gives CDR1 SGHTA, CDR2 FQGNSA. The length of the CDR3 is 13 residues. CDR3 DNA: TGTGCCAGCAGCCGCTGGGGGGGGGATGAGCAGTTCTTC. It codes for CASSRWGGDEQFF.

J is TRBJ1-1 and V is TRBV28; D unclear. CDR1 and CDR2 from the germline V gene are MDHEN and SYDVKM. V shed 3 bases and J shed 6 bases, with 14 bases lying between them. The CDR3 is made up of 14 amino acids. The CDR3 region is CASSFPPSAAEAFF. The CDR3 region has the DNA TGTGCCAGCAGTTTCCCGCCCTCAGCTGCTGAAGCTTTCTTT.